One sample yielded the 15 T cell receptor beta chains listed below, sequenced in a study of shared clonotypes between healthy human individuals. Libraries were prepared by immunoSEQ multiplex PCR; TCRdb keeps only in-frame clonotypes and omits some of them. This table holds about 1.5 million clones, 98% found once. Sequencing was carried out using naive CD4+ T cells sorted from blood. The subset is: CD45RA+ positively selected. All receptors come from a man aged 30 to 45 in good health.

This clone appeared once. The chain is built from TRBV27 and TRBJ2-5; 8 bases align to TRBD1. Losses at the gene ends were 0 bases for V and 2 bases for J; bases not matched to a gene: 14. Germline V gene data show CDR1 as MNHEY and CDR2 as SMNVEV (reference sequence). The CDR3 is 19 residues long. CDR3 region: CASSLSRPGGRWLQETQYF. The CDR3 DNA reads as TGTGCCAGCAGTTTATCGCGGCCAGGGGGCCGCTGGCTGCAAGAGACCCAGTACTTC.

V gene TRBV5-1 combines with J gene TRBJ2-7; no reliable D call. Between the trimmed V and J ends, which lost 0 bases and 2 bases, there was a span of 9 bases. This CDR3 comprises 14 residues. The germline V gene encodes CDR1 SGHRS and CDR2 YFSETQ. CDR3 bases: TGCGCCAGCAGCTTGGGGGTAAAGACCTACGAGCAGTACTTC. Protein sequence: CASSLGVKTYEQYF.

CDR3 residues: CSVDRPLEQFF. For the CDR3, the DNA is TGCAGCGTAGACAGGCCATTGGAGCAGTTCTTC. This sequence joins TRBV29-1 and TRBJ2-1; the D gene is possibly TRBD1 (6 bases). The V end was cut by 6 bases, the J end by 10 bases, with 13 bases between. The CDR3 length is 11 residues. Germline V gene sequence: CDR1 SQVTM, CDR2 ANQGSEA.

This sequence joins TRBV7-2 and TRBJ2-7, with a tentative D call TRBD2 (6 bases). In germline, CDR1 is SGHTA, CDR2 FQGNSA. Trimming stripped 2 bases from V and 5 bases from J, with 19 bases between. The CDR3 runs to 16 residues. Written as DNA, the CDR3 is TGTGCCAGCAGCTTATTTGGGGGAGGATTGCTAAACGAGCAGTACTTC. This encodes CASSLFGGGLLNEQYF.

The chain employs TRBV6-1 and TRBJ2-1, with 7 positions matching TRBD2. The CDR3 length is 14 residues. The trim removed 6 bases at V and 8 bases at J, leaving 10 bases unmatched. Germline V CDR1 and CDR2: MNHNS, SASEGT. CDR3 loop: CASSGLVQFHEQFF. The CDR3 bases are TGTGCCAGCAGCGGACTAGTTCAATTCCATGAGCAGTTCTTC.

The chain joins TRBV9 to TRBJ2-5; D might be TRBD2 (6 bases). The germline V gene has CDR1 SGDLS and CDR2 YYNGEE. The V end was cut by 0 bases, the J end by 5 bases, with 14 bases between. The CDR3 spans 15 residues. In DNA form, the CDR3 reads TGTGCCAGCAGCGTAGCGGCGGGGTGGACGGAGACCCAGTACTTC. As protein: CASSVAAGWTETQYF.

The chain links TRBV7-8 to TRBJ2-5; D call uncertain. CDR1 and CDR2 from the germline V gene are SGHVS and FQNEAQ. There are 12 residues in the CDR3. V dropped 1 base and J dropped 4 bases, with 4 bases sitting between them. The CDR3 loop is CASSLELETQYF. The CDR3 DNA follows: TGTGCCAGCAGCTTAGAGCTAGAGACCCAGTACTTC.

The chain joins TRBV10-3 to TRBJ2-2, with 8 nucleotides matching TRBD1. Germline trimming cut 7 bases from V and 4 bases from J; bases unmatched to any gene: 5. The germline V gene encodes CDR1 ENHRY and CDR2 SYGVKD. The CDR3 has 14 amino acids. CDR3 bases: TGTGCCATCACCGGGACAGGCCTCACCGGGGAGCTGTTTTTT. It translates to CAITGTGLTGELFF.

The gene calls are TRBV5-4 and TRBJ1-1; 9 bases fit TRBD1. There are 15 residues in the CDR3. The V gene's germline CDR1 is SGHNT and CDR2 YYREEE (reference sequence). V shed 0 bases and J 3 bases; nucleotides not matched to a gene: 3. The CDR3 loop is CASSLVRQGDTEAFF. Written as DNA, the CDR3 is TGTGCCAGCAGCTTGGTTCGACAGGGGGACACTGAAGCTTTCTTT.

J is TRBJ2-3 and V is TRBV7-3, with D perhaps matching TRBD2 (6 bases). The V gene's germline CDR1 is SGHTA and CDR2 FQGTGA. V was trimmed by 4 bases and J by 6 bases, leaving 14 bases between them. The CDR3 consists of 14 residues. The CDR3 DNA reads TGTGCCAGCAGCTCTCGAAATAGCGGCGATACGCAGTATTTT. Protein product: CASSSRNSGDTQYF.

This clone showed up just once. The V call is TRBV7-9, the J call TRBJ1-3; 7 bases align to TRBD1. V was pared by 4 bases and J by 4 bases, with 10 bases of the junction left unmatched. This CDR3 contains 16 residues. Germline CDR1 SEHNR, CDR2 FQNEAQ (reference sequence). The CDR3 protein is CASSSPRDSNGNTIYF. The CDR3 nucleotides read TGTGCCAGCAGCTCCCCACGGGACAGTAACGGAAACACCATATATTTT.

This chain uses TRBV29-1 with TRBJ1-2; D gene ambiguous. V lost 5 bases, J lost 4 bases, and 8 bases lay in between. Germline loops: CDR1 SQVTM, CDR2 ANQGSEA. CDR3 size: 11 residues. CDR3 residues: CSVLSGYGYTF. The DNA for the CDR3 is TGCAGCGTTTTAAGTGGCTATGGCTACACCTTC.

The gene calls are TRBV7-9 and TRBJ2-4; 8 bases match TRBD2. With 1 base clipped from V and 8 bases from J, the junction kept 7 bases outside the gene matches. Germline V CDR1 and CDR2: SEHNR, FQNEAQ (reference sequence). CDR3 length: 15 residues. The CDR3 is CASSLVRAGEDIQYF. In DNA, the CDR3 is TGTGCCAGCAGCTTAGTTAGAGCGGGGGAGGACATTCAGTACTTC. The full variable domain, in which reference TRBV7-9 and TRBJ2-4 provide the parts outside the CDR3, is DTGVSQNPRHKITKRGQNVTFRCDPISEHNRLYWYRQTLGQGPEFLTYFQNEAQLEKSRLLSDRFSAERPKGSFSTLEIQRTEQGDSAMYLCASSLVRAGEDIQYFGAGTRLSVL.

The V call is TRBV27, the J call TRBJ2-1; D possibly uses TRBD1 or TRBD2 (5 bases each). Germline CDR1 reads MNHEY; CDR2 reads SMNVEV (reference sequence). Trimming cost V 2 bases and J 10 bases, with 21 bases left between them. The CDR3 has 16 residues. DNA of the CDR3: TGTGCCAGCAGTTTACCCCGGGGCCCCCGAACGGGGGAGCAGTTCTTC. Translated: CASSLPRGPRTGEQFF.

The chain combines TRBV15 with TRBJ2-7; D may be TRBD1 (6 bases). Trimming took off 0 bases at V and 7 bases at J, with 16 bases between the two ends. CDR1 and CDR2 (germline): LNHNV, YYDKDF (reference sequence). The CDR3 totals 15 residues. This CDR3 is CATSRDRTGFREQYF. As DNA, the CDR3 is TGTGCCACCAGCAGAGACAGAACAGGGTTCCGGGAGCAGTACTTC. The variable domain in full, completed from reference TRBV15 and TRBJ2-7, reads DAMVIQNPRYQVTQFGKPVTLSCSQTLNHNVMYWYQQKSSQAPKLLFHYYDKDFNNEADTPDNFQSRRPNTSFCFLDIRSPGLGDTAMYLCATSRDRTGFREQYFGPGTRLTVT.